The 17 T cell receptor beta chains below all came from one sample that was sequenced in a study of cytomegalovirus exposure and HLA in healthy donors. Primers: 60 Vbeta forward and 13 Jbeta reverse. Data came from immunoSEQ multiplex PCR; TCRdb stores just in-frame clones and leaves some out. The sample includes about 190,000 clones, 65% to 80% of them seen just once. The specimen sequenced was PBMCs. The receptor source for this set is a man aged 25-40 years in good health and CMV-seropositive.

The chain employs TRBV9 and TRBJ1-1; no definite D call. The germline V gene encodes CDR1 SGDLS and CDR2 YYNGEE. Deletions cut 3 bases from V and 1 base from J, with 7 bases between. The CDR3 length is 13 residues. The CDR3 nucleotides read TGTGCCAGCAGCGCAAGAGAGAACACTGAAGCTTTCTTT. This sequence encodes CASSARENTEAFF.

V and J are TRBV25-1 and TRBJ2-3; possibly TRBD2 for D (5 bases). Per the germline V gene, CDR1 is MGHDK and CDR2 is SYGVNS. The V gene lost 4 bases and the J gene lost 9 bases, with 23 bases spanning the gap. The CDR3 has 16 amino acids. This CDR3 reads CASSAAPPRETNTQYF. As DNA, the CDR3 is TGTGCCAGCAGTGCCGCTCCCCCGAGGGAAACGAACACGCAGTATTTT. The variable domain in full, with the rest retrieved from reference TRBV25-1 and TRBJ2-3, is EADIYQTPRYLVIGTGKKITLECSQTMGHDKMYWYQQDPGMELHLIHYSYGVNSTEKGDLSSESTVSRIRTEHFPLTLESARPSHTSQYLCASSAAPPRETNTQYFGPGTRLTVL.

CDR3 DNA sequence: TGTGCCAGTAGTACCCTGGGGGGAGCTGGTCAGCCCCAGCATTTT. Its translation: CASSTLGGAGQPQHF. This chain uses TRBV19 with TRBJ1-5; tentatively, D is TRBD1 (5 bases). V lost 4 bases and J lost 6, with 16 bases in between. This CDR3 contains 15 residues. CDR1 LNHDA and CDR2 SQIVND come from the germline V gene (reference sequence). Full variable domain (missing parts from reference TRBV19 and TRBJ1-5): DGGITQSPKYLFRKEGQNVTLSCEQNLNHDAMYWYRQDPGQGLRLIYYSQIVNDFQKGDIAEGYSVSREKKESFPLTVTSAQKNPTAFYLCASSTLGGAGQPQHFGDGTRLSIL.

J is TRBJ2-7 and V is TRBV19; 9 nucleotides line up with TRBD1. V lost 6 bases and J lost 5; bases outside the gene matches: 5. This CDR3 contains 13 residues. Germline CDR1 reads LNHDA; CDR2 reads SQIVND (reference sequence). The CDR3 nucleotides are TGTGCCAGTAGCCGGGACAGGGTAGACGAGCAGTACTTC. Amino acid sequence: CASSRDRVDEQYF. Using reference TRBV19 and TRBJ2-7 for the parts outside the CDR3, the full variable domain is DGGITQSPKYLFRKEGQNVTLSCEQNLNHDAMYWYRQDPGQGLRLIYYSQIVNDFQKGDIAEGYSVSREKKESFPLTVTSAQKNPTAFYLCASSRDRVDEQYFGPGTRLTVT.

V and J are TRBV5-6 and TRBJ2-1; possible D gene TRBD1, 6 bases. This CDR3 has 13 amino acids. Per the germline V gene, CDR1 is SGHDT and CDR2 is YYEEEE. Trimming took 3 bases from V and 4 from J, leaving 8 bases between them. The CDR3 loop is CASSSDRYNEQFF. The DNA of the CDR3 is TGTGCCAGCAGCTCCGACAGGTACAATGAGCAGTTCTTC.

The rearrangement joins TRBV15 to TRBJ2-7, with D maybe TRBD2 (6 bases). The CDR3 is 16 amino acids. Trimming cost V 5 bases and J 2 bases, with 19 bases left between them. Per the germline V gene, CDR1 is LNHNV and CDR2 is YYDKDF (reference sequence). In DNA form, the CDR3 reads TGTGCCACCAGCCCGGAGAGAGGTGGACTAACCTACGAGCAGTACTTC. The encoded protein is CATSPERGGLTYEQYF.

This clone occurred a few times. The V and J genes are TRBV27 and TRBJ1-2; the D is unclear. Between the trimmed V and J ends, which lost 3 bases and 3 bases, there was a span of 11 bases. CDR3 length: 14 amino acids. Germline CDR1 is MNHEY and CDR2 is SMNVEV (reference sequence). CDR3 in DNA: TGTGCCAGCAGTTTTAAGACTGGATACTATGGCTACACCTTC. Translating gives CASSFKTGYYGYTF.

V gene TRBV6-5 combines with J gene TRBJ2-3, with 7 bases fitting TRBD2. This CDR3 region has 15 residues. Germline trimming cut 2 bases from V and 5 bases from J; bases unmatched to any gene: 7. The germline V gene encodes CDR1 MNHEY and CDR2 SVGAGI. The CDR3 sequence is CASSYGGGRRDTQYF. CDR3 nucleotides: TGTGCCAGCAGTTACGGGGGGGGTCGACGAGATACGCAGTATTTT.

V and J are TRBV5-1 and TRBJ2-1, with D possibly matching TRBD2 (6 bases). CDR3 length: 13 amino acids. Germline CDR1 and CDR2: SGHRS and YFSETQ. V lost 0 bases and J 9 bases, leaving 10 bases between the germline ends. The CDR3 protein is CASSLVPSAEQFF. Here the CDR3 DNA reads TGCGCCAGCAGCTTGGTCCCTAGCGCTGAGCAGTTCTTC.

As regards this clone: The germline gene is not matched at one end of the junction; a read error may be the cause. The chain recombines TRBV11-2 with TRBJ1-1; the D is unclear. Germline V gene sequence: CDR1 SGHAT, CDR2 FQNNGV. The CDR3 has 12 residues. CDR3 loop: CASSFSTYEASF. In DNA form, the CDR3 reads TGTGCCAGCAGCTTTTCAACCTATGAAGCTTCCTTT.

The V and J genes are TRBV28 and TRBJ2-6; 7 positions match TRBD2. Per germline, CDR1 MDHEN and CDR2 SYDVKM. V trimming: 7 bases; J trimming: 2 bases; junction bases outside the gene matches: 5. The CDR3 covers 15 residues. The CDR3 DNA sequence: TGTGCCAGCACCCTGGCGGGAGCTGGGGCCAACGTCCTGACTTTC. The encoded protein is CASTLAGAGANVLTF. The full variable domain, with the rest looked up from reference TRBV28 and TRBJ2-6, is DVKVTQSSRYLVKRTGEKVFLECVQDMDHENMFWYRQDPGLGLRLIYFSYDVKMKEKGDIPEGYSVSREKKERFSLILESASTNQTSMYLCASTLAGAGANVLTFGAGSRLTVL.

The chain uses TRBV28 and TRBJ2-2; weak D call: TRBD1 (6 bases). Between the trimmed V and J ends, which lost 4 bases and 0 bases, there was a span of 9 bases. This CDR3 contains 15 residues. CDR1 is MDHEN, CDR2 SYDVKM, per germline. The CDR3 spells CASSSDRSNTGELFF. DNA for the CDR3: TGTGCCAGCAGTTCCGACAGGTCGAACACCGGGGAGCTGTTTTTT.

This chain connects TRBV15 to TRBJ2-4; D perhaps matches TRBD2 (5 bases). Germline CDR1 and CDR2: LNHNV and YYDKDF (reference sequence). V lost 2 bases and J 4 bases, leaving 9 bases between the germline ends. There are 14 residues in the CDR3. The CDR3 bases are TGTGCCACCAGCAGATCCCCGGGAAAAAACATTCAGTACTTC. It specifies CATSRSPGKNIQYF.

DNA for the CDR3: TGCGCCAGCAGCCAAGGGACGAGACAGTCTAATGAAAAACTGTTTTTT. Translating it yields CASSQGTRQSNEKLFF. The gene calls are TRBV4-3 and TRBJ1-4, with D possibly TRBD1 on 5 matching bases. The CDR3 is made up of 16 amino acids. Germline V gives CDR1 LGHNA, CDR2 YSLEER. Trimming stripped 1 base from V and 3 bases from J, with 12 bases between.

The sample holds one count of this clone. The CDR3, as DNA: TGTGCCAGCAGCAAAGTCCGGGACAGGGGGAGCTATGGCTACACCTTC. Translating gives CASSKVRDRGSYGYTF. V and J are TRBV21-1 and TRBJ1-2; the tabulated D call, TRBD1, remains unverified against the DNA. TRBV21-1 has pseudogene status. This CDR3 contains 16 residues.

V and J are TRBV4-3 and TRBJ2-7, with TRBD2 identical over 8 bases. The CDR3 is made up of 17 amino acids. J was trimmed by 4 bases and V by 0 bases; bases with no gene match: 11. The V gene's germline CDR1 is LGHNA and CDR2 YSLEER. Here the CDR3 DNA reads TGCGCCAGCAGCCAAGAACATAGCGGGGCCCGTTTTTACGAGCAGTACTTC. Protein sequence: CASSQEHSGARFYEQYF.

The chain couples TRBV19 to TRBJ2-1, with TRBD1 matching 7 bases. This CDR3 is 13 amino acids long. In germline, CDR1 is LNHDA, CDR2 SQIVND (reference sequence). V dropped 9 bases and J dropped 4; count of bases not matched to a gene: 6. CDR3 in DNA: TGTGCCAGCAGGACAGGTCTATACAATGAGCAGTTCTTC. Its protein product is CASRTGLYNEQFF.